This TCR beta chain derives from a study of blood T cell repertoires in COVID-19 (TCRdb year 2020). For context, the study as a whole: Samples covering the acute and convalescent phases of COVID-19 were provided by collaborators in the United States, Italy and Spain. Deeply sampled blood TCRbeta repertoires from subjects exposed to, actively infected with, or recovered from COVID-19 were included in the dataset. The samples were drawn from the first 160 participants of the ongoing ImmuneRACE study and from 1,254 subjects provided by 6 global collaborators. HLA class I and class II types, where available, came from metadata supplied by the sample provider rather than from assay-based typing. A de-identified subject ID, COVID-19 status, age in years and sex were almost always included in the sample metadata. The repertoires were made available in a free public database intended to serve as a resource for research on the immune response to SARS-CoV-2. The prospective study material was composed of cDNA or gDNA derived from T cells, B-cell-depleted T cells, or PBMCs. Summary of the overall study and its limitations: How much clinical and demographic metadata was included differed by source and by participant, and the metadata was provided uncurated.

Collaborating institutions collected whole blood in K2EDTA tubes following their own protocols. For TCRbeta analysis, collaborators shipped samples as frozen whole blood, isolated PBMCs, or DNA extracted from either of those sample types. TCRbeta CDR3 regions were amplified from genomic DNA using the immunoSEQ Assay, a bias-controlled multiplex PCR. The original pipeline was this. The number of nucleated cells in each sample was estimated by amplification of reference gene primers within the assay. Sequence reads were collapsed and filtered to measure the absolute abundance of every unique TCRbeta CDR3 rearrangement. For each sample, productive Simpson clonality was calculated as the square root of Simpson's diversity index over productive rearrangements. Sourced from immuneACCESS, this table was stored by TCRdb with only in-frame sequences that have V and J called. A share of the clones is absent; for the studies checked, an unresolved V gene accounts for under half, and the remainder has no known explanation. V and J calls and clone size are copied from that table; D and trimming were computed from the DNA. The sample records some 120,000 clones, more than 70% of which are singletons. The top ten clones comprise around 3.4% of the sample.

As for this clone: Its binding antigen is unknown. Base qualities are not recorded, but no much larger clone differs from it by a single base.

CDR3 length: 17 amino acids, cysteine to phenylalanine. Just the 51-base CDR3 DNA is kept, in frame starting at base 1. Ends trimmed: V by 4 bases, J by 4 bases; bases unmatched to a gene: 13. The CDR1 and CDR2 encoded by the germline V gene (reference sequence) are LNHDA and SQIVND. The sequence was obtained from a woman in her sixties or seventies with acute or convalescent COVID-19. Material for sequencing was peripheral blood. The chain uses TRBV19 and TRBJ2-1, and 7 bases in between align with TRBD1. At the DNA level, the sequence is TGTGCCAGTAGTAGGAGACAGGGTCCTGTGTTGTACAATGAGCAGTTCTTC. The encoded protein is CASSRRQGPVLYNEQFF.